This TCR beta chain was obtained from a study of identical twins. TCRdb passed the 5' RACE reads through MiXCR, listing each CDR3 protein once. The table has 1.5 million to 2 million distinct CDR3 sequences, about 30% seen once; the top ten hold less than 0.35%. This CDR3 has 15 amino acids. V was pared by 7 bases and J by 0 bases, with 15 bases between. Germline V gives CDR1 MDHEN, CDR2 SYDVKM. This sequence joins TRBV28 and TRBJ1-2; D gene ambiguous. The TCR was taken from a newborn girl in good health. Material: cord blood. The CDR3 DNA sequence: TGTGCCAGCACATCAACCCCCAAAGCTAACTATGGCTACACCTTC. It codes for CASTSTPKANYGYTF.